Sequencing of this T cell receptor (beta chain) was carried out in a study of T cell responses to AZD1222 COVID-19 vaccine. V lost 0 bases and J lost 1, with 12 bases in between. The CDR3 is made up of 16 amino acids. Germline lookup yields CDR1 SEHNR and CDR2 FQNEAQ (reference sequence). The analysis combined second doses at about 4 or about 12 weeks. The assay was immunoSEQ multiplex PCR, and TCRdb's table has in-frame clones only and misses some. Here the sample spans some 110,000 clones, about 82% being singletons. This specimen consisted of peripheral blood, obtained 28 days after the second AZD1222 dose. The chain links TRBV7-9 to TRBJ1-1, with TRBD1 as a possible D gene (6 bases). The TCR comes from an adult who received the AZD1222 COVID-19 vaccine. The CDR3 loop is CASSLATDRSNTEAFF. The CDR3 DNA follows: TGTGCCAGCAGCTTAGCAACGGACAGATCGAACACTGAAGCTTTCTTT.